The T cell receptor (beta chain) described here comes from a study of shared clonotypes between healthy human individuals. General observations from the study: Generation of non-shared clonotypes was less probable than generation of clonotypes shared by all four donors. Clonotypes that were shared across a few donors made up around 5.5% of naive CD4 clonotypes.

Nashville, Tennessee was home to all donors, who were Caucasian adults. Remarks on this clone: Its antigen is unidentified.

Germline CDR1 MDHEN, CDR2 SYDVKM. The CDR3 spans 14 residues. Trimming took off 3 bases at V and 4 bases at J, with 10 bases between the two ends. Profiling relied on immunoSEQ multiplex PCR, and the TCRdb table lists in-frame clones only, not all of them. The data show over 850,000 clones, around 78% seen once. The receptor's source is a young man in good health. Some clones in this sample may be carry-over from other donors' samples. The source material was memory CD4+ T cells from PBMCs. Subset: CD45RA-negative fraction. This sequence joins TRBV28 and TRBJ2-4, with TRBD1 as a possible D gene (6 bases). The chain's CDR3 is CASSFTRGKNIQYF. DNA for the CDR3: TGTGCCAGCAGTTTCACAAGGGGGAAAAACATTCAGTACTTC.